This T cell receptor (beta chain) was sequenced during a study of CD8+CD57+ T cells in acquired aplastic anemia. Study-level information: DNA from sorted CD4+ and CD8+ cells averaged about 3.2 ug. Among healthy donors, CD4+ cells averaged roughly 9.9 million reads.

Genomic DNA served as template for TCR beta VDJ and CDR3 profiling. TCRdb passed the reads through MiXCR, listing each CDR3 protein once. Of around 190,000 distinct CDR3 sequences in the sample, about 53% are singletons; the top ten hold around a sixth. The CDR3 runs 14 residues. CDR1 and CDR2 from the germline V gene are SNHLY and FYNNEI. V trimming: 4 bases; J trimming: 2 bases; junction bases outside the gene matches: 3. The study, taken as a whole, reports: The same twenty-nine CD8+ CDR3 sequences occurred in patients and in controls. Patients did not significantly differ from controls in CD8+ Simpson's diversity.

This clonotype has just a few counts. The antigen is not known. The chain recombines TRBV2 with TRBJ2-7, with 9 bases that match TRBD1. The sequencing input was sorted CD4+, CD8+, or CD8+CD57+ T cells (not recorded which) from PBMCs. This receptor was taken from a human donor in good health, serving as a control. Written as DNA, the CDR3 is TGTGCCAGCAGTGGGACAGGGGTTGCCTACGAGCAGTACTTC. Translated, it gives CASSGTGVAYEQYF.